Detailed here is one TCR beta chain. This table comes from immunoSEQ multiplex PCR, and its TCRdb copy is limited to in-frame clones, with some not included. Among under 25,000 clones, around two thirds were seen once, and the ten largest hold about 33%. Individuals having autoimmune disease history or systemic immunosuppression were not enrolled. The data belong to a study of OX40 agonist ivuxolimab in advanced cancers. Germline V gene data show CDR1 as SEHNR and CDR2 as FQNEAQ (reference sequence). CDR3 size: 11 residues. V lost 4 bases and J lost 13, with 10 bases in between. The chain is built from TRBV7-9 and TRBJ2-2, with D uncertain. The source of this sequence is an adult with an advanced solid tumor such as melanoma, head and neck, liver or kidney cancer. The specimen comprised CD4+ or CD8+ T cells sorted from blood, sampled in a trial of the OX40 agonist ivuxolimab. The CDR3 loop is CASSYNGPLFF. For the CDR3, the DNA is TGTGCCAGCAGCTATAACGGCCCGCTGTTTTTT.